Described below is a single T cell receptor beta chain sequence and its context. This specimen comes from a study of blood T cell repertoires in COVID-19. Study context: Whether acute or convalescent, the COVID-19 samples came from the United States, Italy and Spain. The analysed material was cDNA or gDNA that came from T cells, B-cell-depleted T cells, or PBMCs.

Authors' methods: Reference gene primer amplification gave nucleated cell count estimates. Libraries were prepared by immunoSEQ multiplex PCR; TCRdb keeps only in-frame clonotypes and omits some of them. The DNA gave D and trimming, while V, J and clone size come from that table. The profile shows approximately 210,000 clones, roughly four fifths of them singletons. Per the germline V gene, CDR1 is SNHLY and CDR2 is FYNNEI. The CDR3 is 14 residues long. Trimming removed 3 bases from V and 8 bases from J; junction bases left unmatched: 3. The clonotype comes from a woman aged 50 to 60 with active or convalescent COVID-19. Sequenced: peripheral blood. The chain links TRBV2 to TRBJ2-1, with 11 positions matching TRBD2. CDR3 amino acids: CASSDLLAGDEQFF. DNA of the CDR3: TGTGCCAGCAGTGATTTACTAGCGGGGGATGAGCAGTTCTTC. Combining the CDR3 with reference TRBV2 and TRBJ2-1 gives the whole variable domain EPEVTQTPSHQVTQMGQEVILRCVPISNHLYFYWYRQILGQKVEFLVSFYNNEISEKSEIFDDQFSVERPDGSNFTLKIRSTKLEDSAMYFCASSDLLAGDEQFFGPGTRLTVL.